The clone carrying this T cell receptor (beta chain) came up once. The CDR3 contains 15 residues. The junction had 8 bases not matched to a gene; V was cut back by 5 bases and J by 4 bases. Germline V gene data show CDR1 as MNHEY and CDR2 as SMNVEV (reference sequence). Assay: immunoSEQ multiplex PCR; the TCRdb copy retains only in-frame clones and omits some. The sample records under 600,000 clones, 97% being singletons. The sample belongs to a study of shared clonotypes between healthy human individuals. On the study more broadly: Donors consisted of a couple of women and three men between 18 and 49. The plates for each donor numbered three CD4 naive, three CD4 memory, two CD8 naive and one CD8 memory.

The sequencing sample was made of naive CD4+ T cells sorted from blood. The subset: CD45RA+ positively selected. The receptor was derived from a woman aged 25-40 years in good health. The chain recombines TRBV27 with TRBJ1-2; 9 bases are a match to TRBD1. The CDR3 coding sequence is TGTGCCAGCAGTCCCAGGACAGGGGTGGGCTATGGCTACACCTTC. This encodes CASSPRTGVGYGYTF.